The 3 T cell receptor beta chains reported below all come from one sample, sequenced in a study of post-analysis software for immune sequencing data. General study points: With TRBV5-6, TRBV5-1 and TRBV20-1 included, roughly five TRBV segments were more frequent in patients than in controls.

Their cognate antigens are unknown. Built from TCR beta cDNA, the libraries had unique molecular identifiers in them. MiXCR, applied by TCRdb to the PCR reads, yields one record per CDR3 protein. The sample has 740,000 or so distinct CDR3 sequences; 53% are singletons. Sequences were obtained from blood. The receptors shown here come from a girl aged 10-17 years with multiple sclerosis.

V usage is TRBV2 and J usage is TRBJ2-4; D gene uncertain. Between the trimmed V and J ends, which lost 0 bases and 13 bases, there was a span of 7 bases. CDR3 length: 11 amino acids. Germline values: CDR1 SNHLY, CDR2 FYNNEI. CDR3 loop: CASSEAEMQYF. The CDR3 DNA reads TGTGCCAGCAGTGAAGCTGAGATGCAGTACTTC.

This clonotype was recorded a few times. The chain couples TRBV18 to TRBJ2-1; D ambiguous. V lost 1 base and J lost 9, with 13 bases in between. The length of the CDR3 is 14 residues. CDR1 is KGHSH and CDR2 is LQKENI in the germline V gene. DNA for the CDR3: TGTGCCAGCTCACCACGGAACCTGGGTGTTGAGCAGTTCTTC. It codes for CASSPRNLGVEQFF.

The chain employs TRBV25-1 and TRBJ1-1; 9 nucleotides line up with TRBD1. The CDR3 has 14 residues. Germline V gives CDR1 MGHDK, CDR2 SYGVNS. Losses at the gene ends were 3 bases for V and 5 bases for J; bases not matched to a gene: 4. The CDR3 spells CASSDHRGRTEAFF. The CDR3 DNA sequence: TGTGCCAGCAGTGATCACAGGGGGCGGACTGAAGCTTTCTTT.